Reported below is one T cell receptor beta chain. These data come from a study of CD8+CD57+ T cells in acquired aplastic anemia. About the research overall: The sorted CD4+ and CD8+ cells yielded an average approximately 3.2 ug of DNA.

This CDR3 is 13 amino acids long. CDR1 is DFQATT, CDR2 SNEGSKA, per germline (reference sequence). Trimming cost V 3 bases and J 10 bases, with 13 bases left between them. CDR3 and TCR beta VDJ profiling relied on a genomic DNA template. TCRdb passed the reads through MiXCR, listing each CDR3 protein once. Of around 140,000 distinct CDR3 sequences detected, less than 45% appear once; the ten largest clones hold around 8.4%. Sequenced input: sorted CD4+, CD8+, or CD8+CD57+ T cells (not recorded which) from PBMCs. The TCR sequence derives from a human donor in good health, serving as a control. This chain joins TRBV20-1 and TRBJ1-6; no clear D gene. The CDR3 reads CSASLKGQSPLHF. In nucleotides, the CDR3 is TGCAGTGCTAGTCTAAAGGGCCAGTCACCCCTCCACTTT.